This T cell receptor beta chain was observed in a study of T cells after yellow fever vaccination. Study-level points and caveats: Across the CD4 and CD8 compartments, a small share of clonotypes was present in both.

TCRdb independently ran MiXCR on the 5' RACE reads; one entry per CDR3 protein. The table includes about 69,000 distinct CDR3 sequences, 4.5% to 7.5% detected once. V was pared by 6 bases and J by 0 bases, with 13 bases between. The germline gives CDR1 MDHEN, CDR2 SYDVKM. The CDR3 sequence is 15 residues long. A few counts support this clonotype. Antigen unknown. The TCR comes from a man between 18 and 29 years old who received the YFV17D yellow fever vaccine. Material: CD4+ T cells sorted from PBMCs, obtained more than 13 days after the first yellow fever vaccination. The gene calls are TRBV28 and TRBJ2-3; a weak D match, TRBD2 (6 bases). CDR3 coding DNA: TGTGCCAGCAGCTCTCCCGGGACTAGCACAGATACGCAGTATTTT. Translated: CASSSPGTSTDTQYF. The full variable domain, rest sourced from reference TRBV28 and TRBJ2-3, is DVKVTQSSRYLVKRTGEKVFLECVQDMDHENMFWYRQDPGLGLRLIYFSYDVKMKEKGDIPEGYSVSREKKERFSLILESASTNQTSMYLCASSSPGTSTDTQYFGPGTRLTVL.